Each of the 4 T cell receptor beta chains below was sequenced from the same sample in a study of regulatory T cells in long-lasting Graves disease. Time point defined: persistent/refractory GD, antithyroid drugs over 5 years with positive TRAb. There was RNA extracted from PBMCs, and the TCR library was made from it. Assembly of TCR beta libraries relied on iRepertoire HTBI primers together with Arm-PCR of CDR3 regions. From the multiplex PCR reads, TCRdb called clonotypes with MiXCR, one entry per CDR3 protein. The repertoire holds around 400,000 distinct CDR3 sequences, with around 22% as singletons. Specimen: peripheral blood mononuclear cells (PBMCs), collected when the disease was refractory, from a patient treated with antithyroid drugs. All receptors derive from a female donor with Graves disease.

CDR3 in DNA: TGTGCCAGCAGTCCTATACACGACAGGGGGGGGAATCAGCCCCAGCATTTT. Amino acids: CASSPIHDRGGNQPQHF. This rearrangement joins TRBV6-2 or TRBV6-3 to TRBJ1-5; 9 nucleotides align to TRBD1. In germline, CDR1 is MNHEY, CDR2 SVGEGT. Trimming removed 5 bases from V and 4 bases from J; junction bases left unmatched: 12. This CDR3 is 17 amino acids long.

This clonotype showed up many times. The J gene is TRBJ1-1, the V gene TRBV5-1; the D is unclear. V gave up 3 bases and J gave up 7 bases, with 10 bases separating them. Germline CDR1 SGHRS, CDR2 YFSETQ. This CDR3 has 12 residues. CDR3 nucleotide sequence: TGCGCCAGCAGCTCTCAATACAATGAAGCTTTCTTT. It yields the protein CASSSQYNEAFF.

This clonotype has a count of ten or more. The CDR3 DNA sequence: TGTGCCACCATCTTACAAGGCTACACCTTC. This codes for CATILQGYTF. The chain couples TRBV6-1 to TRBJ1-2; D unclear. Trimming left V 10 bases short and J 8 bases short, with 11 bases between. The germline V gene has CDR1 MNHNS and CDR2 SASEGT. This CDR3 comprises 10 residues.

A few counts support this clonotype. The chain uses TRBV27 and TRBJ1-3; no definite D call. The V gene lost 5 bases and the J gene lost 3 bases, with 8 bases spanning the gap. CDR1 MNHEY and CDR2 SMNVEV come from the germline V gene (reference sequence). The CDR3 has 13 residues. The CDR3 nucleotides are TGTGCCAGCAGTCCCAACTATGGAAACACCATATATTTT. Protein sequence: CASSPNYGNTIYF.